This T cell receptor (beta chain) was obtained from a study of cytomegalovirus exposure and HLA in healthy donors. PCR involved 60 Vbeta and 13 Jbeta primers. Assay: immunoSEQ multiplex PCR; the TCRdb copy retains only in-frame clones and omits some. The table includes roughly 150,000 clones, 75% to 80% detected once. In the case of this clone: The antigen remains unidentified.

Whole-study results and caveats: TCR beta V- and J-gene trimming, according to a later analysis, was linked to a missense DCLRE1C variant.

The sample taken for sequencing was PBMCs. This TCR derives from a male donor in good health and CMV-seronegative.

The CDR3 region is CATSNQGTGTGSSGANVLTF. CDR3 coding DNA: TGTGCCACCAGCAACCAAGGGACCGGGACAGGTAGCTCTGGGGCCAACGTCCTGACTTTC. This chain links TRBV15 with TRBJ2-6; 8 bases are a match to TRBD1. Trimming cost V 4 bases and J 0 bases; bases outside gene matches: 14. Germline assignment: CDR1 LNHNV and CDR2 YYDKDF (reference sequence). This CDR3 is 20 amino acids long.